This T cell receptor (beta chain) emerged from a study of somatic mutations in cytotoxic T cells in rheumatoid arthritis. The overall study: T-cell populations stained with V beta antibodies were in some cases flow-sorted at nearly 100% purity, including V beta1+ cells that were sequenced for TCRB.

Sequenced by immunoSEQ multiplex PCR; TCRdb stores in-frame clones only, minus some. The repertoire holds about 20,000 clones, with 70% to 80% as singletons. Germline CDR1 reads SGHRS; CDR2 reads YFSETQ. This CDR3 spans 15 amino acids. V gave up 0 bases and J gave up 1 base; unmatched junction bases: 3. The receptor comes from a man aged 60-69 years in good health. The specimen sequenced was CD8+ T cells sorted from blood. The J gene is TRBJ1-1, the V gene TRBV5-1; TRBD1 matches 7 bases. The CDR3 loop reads CASSLVTGANTEAFF. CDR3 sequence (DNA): TGCGCCAGCAGCTTGGTAACAGGGGCGAACACTGAAGCTTTCTTT. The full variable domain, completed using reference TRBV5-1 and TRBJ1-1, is KAGVTQTPRYLIKTRGQQVTLSCSPISGHRSVSWYQQTPGQGLQFLFEYFSETQRNKGNFPGRFSGRQFSNSRSEMNVSTLELGDSALYLCASSLVTGANTEAFFGQGTRLTVV.